This TCR beta chain was captured in a study of blood T cell repertoires in COVID-19. Study-level information: T cells, B-cell-depleted T cells, or PBMCs provided the cDNA or gDNA that served as material.

Allocation to cohorts depended on clinical history reported by the participants. Trimming pared 8 bases from V and 1 base from J, leaving 8 bases between. CDR3 length: 12 residues. Germline lookup yields CDR1 SGHTA and CDR2 FQGNSA. Assay used: immunoSEQ multiplex PCR; TCRdb lists only in-frame clones, some missing. This table has 180,000 or so clones, about nine tenths appearing once. The sequenced sample consisted of PBMCs or T cells enriched from blood (not recorded which). The chain joins TRBV7-2 to TRBJ2-5; D might be TRBD1 (6 bases). This receptor was taken from a woman aged 18-29 years who had recovered from COVID-19. The CDR3 loop is CASGQTQETQYF. The DNA of the CDR3 is TGTGCCAGCGGACAGACCCAAGAGACCCAGTACTTC.